Shown below are 3 T cell receptor beta chains from a single sample sequenced in a study of blood T cell repertoires in COVID-19. The assay was immunoSEQ multiplex PCR, and TCRdb's table has in-frame clones only and misses some. Of about 270,000 clones detected, 75% to 90% appear once; the ten largest clones hold about 4%. The sample consisted of PBMCs or T cells enriched from blood (not recorded which). All receptors come from a woman aged 30 to 39 with acute COVID-19.

The V call is TRBV5-1, the J call TRBJ2-1; 9 bases match TRBD1. This CDR3 is built from 16 residues. CDR1 is SGHRS and CDR2 is YFSETQ in the germline V gene. V shed 4 bases, J shed 7 bases, and the junction held 12 bases outside the gene matches. CDR3: CASSQQPGQGLNEQFF. CDR3 DNA: TGCGCCAGCAGCCAACAGCCGGGACAGGGCTTGAATGAGCAGTTCTTC. Combining the CDR3 with reference TRBV5-1 and TRBJ2-1 gives the whole variable domain KAGVTQTPRYLIKTRGQQVTLSCSPISGHRSVSWYQQTPGQGLQFLFEYFSETQRNKGNFPGRFSGRQFSNSRSEMNVSTLELGDSALYLCASSQQPGQGLNEQFFGPGTRLTVL.

V gene TRBV7-9 combines with J gene TRBJ2-1; 14 nucleotides agree with TRBD2. The CDR3 is made up of 16 amino acids. The germline CDR1 and CDR2 sequences are SEHNR and FQNEAQ (reference sequence). After removal of 1 base from V and 9 bases from J, the junction contained 5 bases not matched to a gene. CDR3 amino acids: CASSLGRGLAGVEQFF. CDR3 coding DNA: TGTGCCAGCAGCTTAGGGAGGGGACTAGCGGGAGTTGAGCAGTTCTTC.

The chain has TRBV27 and TRBJ2-5, with 10 positions matching TRBD1. V shed 5 bases, J shed 2 bases, and the junction held 2 bases outside the gene matches. CDR3 length: 14 residues. From germline, CDR1 is MNHEY and CDR2 SMNVEV (reference sequence). CDR3 sequence (DNA): TGTGCCAGCAGTGACAGGGGGCCGCAAGAGACCCAGTACTTC. Amino acid sequence: CASSDRGPQETQYF.